What follows are 22 T cell receptor beta chains derived from one specimen sequenced in a study of blood T cell repertoires in COVID-19. Profiled with immunoSEQ multiplex PCR; TCRdb holds only in-frame clones, not every one. The table lists 400,000 to 500,000 clones, over 75% of them singletons. Specimen: PBMCs or T cells enriched from blood (not recorded which). These receptors all stem from a woman younger than 30 who had been exposed to COVID-19.

The chain is built from TRBV5-6 and TRBJ2-3; TRBD2 agrees at 7 bases. The CDR3 sequence is 16 residues long. The germline CDR1 and CDR2 sequences are SGHDT and YYEEEE. Trimming cost V 0 bases and J 3 bases; bases outside gene matches: 7. Here the CDR3 reads CASSLAGREETDTQYF. CDR3 sequence (DNA): TGTGCCAGCAGCTTGGCGGGCCGGGAGGAAACAGATACGCAGTATTTT.

The chain combines TRBV7-9 with TRBJ1-1, with 7 bases fitting TRBD1. Trimming removed 5 bases from V and 1 base from J; junction bases left unmatched: 7. The germline V gene has CDR1 SEHNR and CDR2 FQNEAQ (reference sequence). This CDR3 has 15 residues. CDR3 protein: CASSTYRGWNTEAFF. Here the CDR3 DNA reads TGTGCCAGCAGCACCTACAGGGGATGGAACACTGAAGCTTTCTTT.

With regard to this clone: The same CDR3 also results from other DNA sequences found in this sample. V and J are TRBV3-1 (or the pseudogene TRBV3-2) and TRBJ2-1; a possible D gene is TRBD2 (6 bases). The V end was cut by 0 bases, the J end by 4 bases, with 7 bases between. The CDR3 is made up of 14 amino acids. The germline gives CDR1 LGHDT, CDR2 YNNKEL (reference sequence). DNA for the CDR3: TGTGCCAGCAGCCAAGACAGCGGGTACAATGAGCAGTTCTTC. Translated, it gives CASSQDSGYNEQFF.

The CDR3 loop reads CAISPDRGAAEQYF. The CDR3 region has the DNA TGTGCCATCAGCCCGGACAGGGGGGCCGCCGAGCAGTACTTC. The rearrangement links TRBV10-3 to TRBJ2-7; TRBD1 aligns across 10 bases. Per germline, CDR1 ENHRY and CDR2 SYGVKD. The CDR3 spans 14 residues. Germline trimming cut 6 bases from V and 6 bases from J; bases unmatched to any gene: 8.

The J gene is TRBJ1-4, the V gene TRBV7-9, with D hard to call. Germline V gene lookup returns CDR1 SEHNR and CDR2 FQNEAQ (reference sequence). Trimming pared 4 bases from V and 0 bases from J, leaving 3 bases between. The CDR3 totals 13 residues. The CDR3 nucleotides are TGTGCCAGCAGCTCCTCAACTAATGAAAAACTGTTTTTT. This sequence encodes CASSSSTNEKLFF.

The V and J genes are TRBV19 and TRBJ1-5; tentative D call: TRBD1 (5 bases). CDR3 size: 17 residues. The V and J ends lost 3 bases and 2 bases respectively, with 17 bases between them. Germline lookup yields CDR1 LNHDA and CDR2 SQIVND (reference sequence). CDR3 in amino acids: CASSMGSGRGGNQPQHF. The CDR3 nucleotides read TGTGCCAGTAGTATGGGGTCGGGGAGGGGTGGCAATCAGCCCCAGCATTTT. The complete variable domain, with remaining parts taken from reference TRBV19 and TRBJ1-5, reads DGGITQSPKYLFRKEGQNVTLSCEQNLNHDAMYWYRQDPGQGLRLIYYSQIVNDFQKGDIAEGYSVSREKKESFPLTVTSAQKNPTAFYLCASSMGSGRGGNQPQHFGDGTRLSIL.

The chain employs TRBV9 and TRBJ2-5; D call uncertain. Trimming took 2 bases from V and 4 from J, leaving 9 bases between them. CDR3 length: 13 residues. Looked up from germline, CDR1 is SGDLS and CDR2 is YYNGEE. This chain's CDR3 is CASSVAARETQYF. DNA for the CDR3: TGTGCCAGCAGCGTGGCGGCGCGAGAGACCCAGTACTTC.

This chain uses TRBV12-3 or TRBV12-4 with TRBJ1-1, with D possibly matching TRBD1 (5 bases). V dropped 6 bases and J dropped 11 bases, with 19 bases sitting between them. The CDR3 sequence is 13 residues long. The CDR3: CASSFNVGQEAFF. The CDR3 DNA follows: TGTGCCAGCAGCTTCAACGTGGGGCAGGAGGCTTTCTTT.

The chain couples TRBV5-1 to TRBJ1-6; D may be TRBD1 (5 bases). Trimming left V 0 bases short and J 5 bases short, with 9 bases between. This CDR3 is 15 amino acids long. Germline assignment: CDR1 SGHRS and CDR2 YFSETQ. The DNA for the CDR3 is TGCGCCAGCAGCTTGGGCCCGGGGGATAATTCACCCCTCCACTTT. Protein sequence: CASSLGPGDNSPLHF.

The chain employs TRBV5-4 and TRBJ2-2, with 8 bases lining up with TRBD2. The CDR3 spans 15 residues. Per the germline V gene, CDR1 is SGHNT and CDR2 is YYREEE (reference sequence). V dropped 2 bases and J dropped 6; count of bases not matched to a gene: 6. The CDR3 spells CASSLTGREAGELFF. Here the CDR3 DNA reads TGTGCCAGCAGCTTAACGGGGCGGGAGGCCGGGGAGCTGTTTTTT.

The chain couples TRBV24-1 to TRBJ2-1, with D possibly TRBD1 on 6 matching bases. The CDR3 has 14 residues. Trimming left V 3 bases short and J 6 bases short, with 11 bases between. Germline lookup yields CDR1 KGHDR and CDR2 SFDVKD. Here the CDR3 reads CATSDTPGANEQFF. The CDR3 nucleotides read TGTGCCACCAGTGATACGCCAGGGGCCAATGAGCAGTTCTTC.

V gene TRBV7-8 combines with J gene TRBJ2-7, with a possible D match to TRBD1 (5 bases). V gave up 1 base and J gave up 0 bases, with 19 bases separating them. Germline values: CDR1 SGHVS, CDR2 FQNEAQ. This CDR3 is built from 18 residues. CDR3 sequence (DNA): TGTGCCAGCAGCTTAGACCTCCATATCATGGGGCACTCCTACGAGCAGTACTTC. Its protein is CASSLDLHIMGHSYEQYF. Looking up the rest from reference TRBV7-8 and TRBJ2-7 gives the full variable domain: GAGVSQSPRYKVAKRGQDVALRCDPISGHVSLFWYQQALGQGPEFLTYFQNEAQLDKSGLPSDRFFAERPEGSVSTLKIQRTQQEDSAVYLCASSLDLHIMGHSYEQYFGPGTRLTVT.

The genes are TRBV24-1 and TRBJ1-2, with 7 bases lining up with TRBD1. V lost 0 bases and J lost 3; bases outside the gene matches: 0. In germline, CDR1 is KGHDR, CDR2 SFDVKD. CDR3 length: 14 amino acids. CDR3 coding DNA: TGTGCCACCAGTGATTTGCAGGGGGACTATGGCTACACCTTC. Residues: CATSDLQGDYGYTF.

The gene calls are TRBV4-1 and TRBJ2-7; 9 bases are a match to TRBD2. Germline CDR1 is MGHRA and CDR2 is YSYEKL. The trim removed 5 bases at V and 2 bases at J, leaving 7 bases unmatched. The CDR3 is made up of 15 amino acids. CDR3: CASSYLSGRAYEQYF. In DNA, the CDR3 is TGCGCCAGCAGCTATCTTAGCGGGAGAGCCTACGAGCAGTACTTC.

The rearrangement joins TRBV18 to TRBJ2-5; TRBD1 matches 7 bases. V lost 2 bases to trimming and J lost 5 bases; unmatched junction nucleotides: 8. This CDR3 comprises 15 residues. The germline gives CDR1 KGHSH, CDR2 LQKENI. Here the CDR3 reads CASSPNRQGTETQYF. The DNA for the CDR3 is TGTGCCAGCTCACCAAACCGACAGGGAACGGAGACCCAGTACTTC.

This chain links TRBV6-5 with TRBJ1-4; 10 bases line up with TRBD1. Looked up from germline, CDR1 is MNHEY and CDR2 is SVGAGI. The trim removed 2 bases at V and 7 bases at J, leaving 1 base unmatched. The CDR3 is made up of 14 amino acids. The CDR3 DNA reads TGTGCCAGCAGTTACGGGGACAGGGGTGAAAAACTGTTTTTT. It specifies CASSYGDRGEKLFF.

Details on this clone: The sample has other DNA sequences that encode this CDR3 too. In nucleotides, the CDR3 is TGTGCCAGCAGTTTTGGGGGCGAAGCTTTCTTT. Protein product: CASSFGGEAFF. The chain combines TRBV12-3 or TRBV12-4 with TRBJ1-1; the D gene is possibly TRBD1 (6 bases). Trimming took 3 bases from V and 8 from J, leaving 7 bases between them. This CDR3 has 11 residues.

The rearrangement links TRBV6-5 to TRBJ2-3; 8 nucleotides align to TRBD1. This CDR3 is 15 amino acids long. V was pared by 6 bases and J by 6 bases, with 11 bases of the junction left unmatched. Germline loops: CDR1 MNHEY, CDR2 SVGAGI. CDR3 DNA sequence: TGTGCCAGCAGAGGTTGGGGGACAGGAGGGGATACGCAGTATTTT. Translated: CASRGWGTGGDTQYF.

The rearrangement links TRBV18 to TRBJ2-7; maybe TRBD2 (6 bases). There are 12 residues in the CDR3. Trimming took 6 bases from V and 12 from J, leaving 18 bases between them. CDR1 KGHSH and CDR2 LQKENI come from the germline V gene. The CDR3 region is CASSPRDSLVYF. In DNA, the CDR3 is TGTGCCAGCTCTCCTAGGGACTCGCTAGTGTACTTC.

This sequence joins TRBV21-1 and TRBJ2-7; the DNA was not used to check the table's D call, TRBD1. TRBV21-1 is classified as a pseudogene. This CDR3 has 19 amino acids. CDR3 loop: CASSKGKGDGHPSSYEQYF. The CDR3 DNA sequence: TGTGCCAGCAGCAAGGGTAAGGGCGACGGACACCCGAGCTCCTACGAGCAGTACTTC.

The chain is built from TRBV23-1 and TRBJ1-1; possibly TRBD1 for D (6 bases). TRBV23-1 qualifies as an ORF whose function is uncertain. The CDR3 covers 13 residues. The V end lost 2 bases, the J end lost 5 bases, and 9 bases lay between the germline ends. The CDR3 region has the DNA TGCGCCAGCAGTCAAGAGGGGGGGACTGAAGCTTTCTTT. It yields the protein CASSQEGGTEAFF.

Comments on this clone: The sample contains more than one DNA sequence encoding this CDR3. The rearrangement joins TRBV27 to TRBJ1-5, with TRBD1 matching over 8 bases. The J segment lost 6 bases and the V segment lost 5 bases, leaving 6 bases of the junction unmatched. The CDR3 has 14 amino acids. Germline CDR1 MNHEY, CDR2 SMNVEV (reference sequence). The DNA of the CDR3 is TGTGCCAGCAGTAACGACAGGGGAGGTCAGCCCCAGCATTTT. It codes for CASSNDRGGQPQHF.